The present T cell receptor beta chain was sequenced within a study of Graves' ophthalmopathy and Graves' hyperthyroidism. CDR1 and CDR2 from the germline V gene are MNHEY and SMNVEV (reference sequence). The CDR3 extends over 15 amino acids. With 0 bases removed from V and 5 bases from J, the gap between germline ends came to 14 bases. For repertoire sequencing, the TCR beta CDR3 regions were amplified from RNA transcripts. Following a first-round RT-PCR that used HTBI primers, a second-round multiplex PCR was carried out. TCRdb analysed the multiplex PCR reads with MiXCR anew, one entry per CDR3 protein. There are a few hundred thousand distinct CDR3 sequences in the sample; around 17% occur only once, and roughly 1.4% lies in the top ten.

The sample comprised peripheral blood. This chain connects TRBV27 to TRBJ2-7; D remains ambiguous. The sequence came from a woman aged 18 to 35 with Graves' ophthalmopathy. CDR3 coding DNA: TGTGCCAGCAGTTTATCGCAGAGGAATTTTGACGAGCAGTACTTC. It is translated as CASSLSQRNFDEQYF.